This T cell receptor (beta chain) was observed in a study of human T cells and chemical hapten exposure. Study conclusions and caveats: Expanded TCRs created a significantly greater count of big CDR3 similarity clusters than controls did.

The time point was: patch test 1, 2 weeks after DPC sensitization. Treatment denoted: therapeutic diphenylcyclopropenone sensitization with weekly scalp DPC. Total RNA came from unfractionated whole blood. This clonotype has only a few counts. Its antigen is as yet unknown. TCRdb itself ran the RACE reads through MiXCR, one entry per CDR3 protein. The data contain about 99,000 distinct CDR3 sequences, over 10% of them singletons. With 2 bases removed from V and 1 base from J, the gap between germline ends came to 15 bases. Germline lookup yields CDR1 KGHSH and CDR2 LQKENI. The CDR3 totals 16 residues. The specimen was whole blood, collected in connection with sensitization to the hapten diphenylcyclopropenone (DPC). The receptor was isolated from a middle-aged woman with alopecia areata. Some clones in this sample may be carry-over from other donors' samples. V usage is TRBV18 and J usage is TRBJ2-7; D is perhaps TRBD1 (5 bases). The CDR3 DNA reads as TGTGCCAGCTCACCATTGCAGGACAACCCTTCCTACGAGCAGTACTTC. Amino acids: CASSPLQDNPSYEQYF.